Following are 22 T cell receptor beta chains from one sample sequenced in a study of OX40 agonist ivuxolimab in advanced cancers. The protocol was immunoSEQ multiplex PCR, while the TCRdb copy is restricted to in-frame clones and leaves out a portion. This table has 40,000 or so clones, roughly 91% appearing once. Here the sequenced sample was CD4+ or CD8+ T cells sorted from blood, taken in a trial of the OX40 agonist ivuxolimab. The receptors come from an adult with an advanced solid tumor such as melanoma, head and neck, liver or kidney cancer.

This clone has just a few counts. Here the CDR3 reads CASGESYEQYF. CDR3 DNA: TGTGCCTCAGGGGAGTCCTACGAGCAGTACTTC. The chain uses TRBV10-3 and TRBJ2-7; TRBD1 is a possible D gene (6 bases). Germline loops: CDR1 ENHRY, CDR2 SYGVKD. This CDR3 spans 11 amino acids. V lost 11 bases to trimming and J lost 1 base, with 9 bases between them.

Here the CDR3 DNA reads TGTGCCAGCTCACAGCGGGGTGGCAATGAGCAGTTCTTC. This sequence encodes CASSQRGGNEQFF. The chain carries TRBV18 and TRBJ2-1; 7 positions match TRBD2. The CDR3 loop spans 13 amino acids. Germline values: CDR1 KGHSH, CDR2 LQKENI. V shed 4 bases, J shed 6 bases, and the junction held 3 bases outside the gene matches.

The genes are TRBV4-1 and TRBJ2-3; D is perhaps TRBD1 (6 bases). CDR1 and CDR2 from the germline V gene are MGHRA and YSYEKL. Trimming removed 1 base from V and 6 bases from J, with 11 bases in between. This CDR3 has 14 residues. In DNA, the CDR3 is TGCGCCAGCAGCCAAGCACAGGGCGGGGATACGCAGTATTTT. It encodes CASSQAQGGDTQYF.

The V call is TRBV15, the J call TRBJ2-5; D uncertain. The CDR3 covers 11 residues. The germline V and J ends were trimmed by 5 bases and 4 bases, with 5 bases remaining between them. The germline V gene encodes CDR1 LNHNV and CDR2 YYDKDF (reference sequence). The CDR3 bases are TGTGCCACCAGCGCCCGAGAGACCCAGTACTTC. Protein product: CATSARETQYF. The variable domain in full, with the rest retrieved from reference TRBV15 and TRBJ2-5, is DAMVIQNPRYQVTQFGKPVTLSCSQTLNHNVMYWYQQKSSQAPKLLFHYYDKDFNNEADTPDNFQSRRPNTSFCFLDIRSPGLGDTAMYLCATSARETQYFGPGTRLLVL.

In this sample, this clone turned up a few times. V is TRBV9 and J is TRBJ2-5; tentatively, D is TRBD2 (6 bases). The germline CDR1 and CDR2 sequences are SGDLS and YYNGEE. With 2 bases removed from V and 7 bases from J, the gap between germline ends came to 15 bases. This CDR3 spans 14 amino acids. CDR3 DNA sequence: TGTGCCAGCAGCGTGCGGGACTCCTGGGGGACCCAGTACTTC. This gives the protein CASSVRDSWGTQYF.

This chain connects TRBV10-3 to TRBJ2-2; D is unclear. The CDR3 spans 14 residues. CDR1 and CDR2 from the germline V gene are ENHRY and SYGVKD. The V and J ends lost 2 bases and 2 bases respectively, with 6 bases between them. CDR3 bases: TGTGCCATCAGTGAGGGGCCAAACACCGGGGAGCTGTTTTTT. Translated, it gives CAISEGPNTGELFF.

Concerning this clone itself: An end of the junction differs from the germline gene, which may be a read error. The chain recombines TRBV13 with TRBJ2-2; TRBD1 or TRBD2 may be the D gene (5 bases each). Germline assignment: CDR1 PRHDT and CDR2 FYEKMQ (reference sequence). CDR3 size: 15 residues. The CDR3 here is CASLAPGRNTGEPFF. For the CDR3, the DNA is TGTGCCAGCCTCGCCCCGGGACGGAACACCGGGGAGCCGTTTTTT.

The rearrangement links TRBV9 to TRBJ1-1, with TRBD1 as a possible D gene (5 bases). V lost 2 bases to trimming and J lost 2 bases, with 10 bases between them. CDR3 length equals 14 residues. Germline assignment: CDR1 SGDLS and CDR2 YYNGEE. The CDR3 is CASSVRGENTEAFF. CDR3 nucleotide sequence: TGTGCCAGCAGCGTCAGAGGGGAAAACACTGAAGCTTTCTTT. Variable domain in full (rest from reference TRBV9 and TRBJ1-1): DSGVTQTPKHLITATGQRVTLRCSPRSGDLSVYWYQQSLDQGLQFLIQYYNGEERAKGNILERFSAQQFPDLHSELNLSSLELGDSALYFCASSVRGENTEAFFGQGTRLTVV.

V gene TRBV9 combines with J gene TRBJ2-2; a weak D match, TRBD1 (6 bases). V was clipped by 0 bases and J by 3 bases, with 9 bases between them. The CDR3 runs 15 residues. Germline lookup yields CDR1 SGDLS and CDR2 YYNGEE. The CDR3 DNA follows: TGTGCCAGCAGCGTAGTTTGGACAGACACCGGGGAGCTGTTTTTT. It yields the protein CASSVVWTDTGELFF.

The V and J genes are TRBV7-9 and TRBJ2-3; no clear D. Trimming took 1 base from V and 3 from J, leaving 11 bases between them. The CDR3 sequence is 15 residues long. Germline values: CDR1 SEHNR, CDR2 FQNEAQ (reference sequence). The CDR3 is CASSLVVPVTDTQYF. CDR3 DNA: TGTGCCAGCAGCTTAGTAGTTCCGGTTACAGATACGCAGTATTTT. The entire variable domain, with the rest obtained from reference TRBV7-9 and TRBJ2-3, is as follows: DTGVSQNPRHKITKRGQNVTFRCDPISEHNRLYWYRQTLGQGPEFLTYFQNEAQLEKSRLLSDRFSAERPKGSFSTLEIQRTEQGDSAMYLCASSLVVPVTDTQYFGPGTRLTVL.

The chain has TRBV5-1 and TRBJ1-5, with D unresolved. The CDR3 runs to 13 residues. Germline V gives CDR1 SGHRS, CDR2 YFSETQ. The V end lost 2 bases, the J end lost 8 bases, and 11 bases lay between the germline ends. CDR3 residues: CASSFGPSEPQHF. The CDR3 nucleotides read TGCGCCAGCAGCTTTGGACCGAGCGAGCCCCAGCATTTT.

This clone was detected a few times. The V gene is TRBV11-2, the J gene TRBJ2-1, with D perhaps TRBD2 (6 bases). Deletions cut 5 bases from V and 2 bases from J, with 13 bases between. The CDR3 totals 15 residues. Germline values: CDR1 SGHAT, CDR2 FQNNGV. DNA of the CDR3: TGTGCCAGCAGCCCAGACGGGGGACCCTACAATGAGCAGTTCTTC. This codes for CASSPDGGPYNEQFF. Looking up the rest from reference TRBV11-2 and TRBJ2-1 gives the full variable domain: EAGVAQSPRYKIIEKRQSVAFWCNPISGHATLYWYQQILGQGPKLLIQFQNNGVVDDSQLPKDRFSAERLKGVDSTLKIQPAKLEDSAVYLCASSPDGGPYNEQFFGPGTRLTVL.

The chain recombines TRBV5-1 with TRBJ1-1, with 8 positions matching TRBD1. CDR3 length: 15 amino acids. J was trimmed by 5 bases and V by 0 bases; bases with no gene match: 6. CDR1 and CDR2 from the germline V gene are SGHRS and YFSETQ. In DNA form, the CDR3 reads TGCGCCAGCAGCTTGGTTCAGGGGGCAGGGACTGAAGCTTTCTTT. Translated: CASSLVQGAGTEAFF.

About this clone: Because the CDR3 is missing its conserved closing phenylalanine or tryptophan, this is likely a read error. In DNA form, the CDR3 reads TGTGCCAGCAGCGACCGGAATTCACCCCTCCACCTT. Translated, it gives CASSDRNSPLHL. V usage is TRBV11-2 and J usage is TRBJ1-6; no clear D. Per the germline V gene, CDR1 is SGHAT and CDR2 is FQNNGV. The CDR3 loop spans 12 amino acids. Trimming removed 5 bases at V and 7 bases at J, with 6 bases between.

V is TRBV5-1 and J is TRBJ2-7, with a weak D call TRBD1 (5 bases). V lost 4 bases and J 2 bases, leaving 16 bases between the germline ends. The length of the CDR3 is 15 residues. The germline V gene encodes CDR1 SGHRS and CDR2 YFSETQ. The CDR3 sequence is CASSPRTSSAYEQYF. Written as DNA, the CDR3 is TGCGCCAGCAGCCCCAGGACATCATCCGCCTACGAGCAGTACTTC.

The chain couples TRBV25-1 to TRBJ2-7; maybe TRBD1 (6 bases). CDR1 MGHDK and CDR2 SYGVNS come from the germline V gene. Trimming shortened V by 6 bases and J by 7 bases, and 13 bases separated the two germline ends. The CDR3 extends over 12 amino acids. CDR3 in amino acids: CASRQGIEEQYF. CDR3 nucleotide sequence: TGTGCCAGCAGACAGGGAATTGAAGAGCAGTACTTC.

The CDR3 region is CASSLTGGNTIYF. DNA for the CDR3: TGTGCCAGCAGCTTAACAGGGGGAAACACCATATATTTT. V and J are TRBV5-5 and TRBJ1-3; possible D gene TRBD1, 6 bases. The length of the CDR3 is 13 residues. Germline V gene data show CDR1 as SGHKS and CDR2 as YYEKEE (reference sequence). Trimming pared 2 bases from V and 4 bases from J, leaving 7 bases between.

This rearrangement joins TRBV11-2 to TRBJ2-7, with a possible D match to TRBD2 (6 bases). Germline CDR1 reads SGHAT; CDR2 reads FQNNGV. With 1 base removed from V and 2 bases from J, the gap between germline ends came to 12 bases. The CDR3 sequence is 15 residues long. CDR3 residues: CASSLVGGSTYEQYF. In DNA, the CDR3 is TGTGCCAGCAGCTTAGTGGGAGGCTCCACCTACGAGCAGTACTTC.

CDR3 nucleotides: TGCGCCAGCAGCTTGTCTCGCGGGGACGGCCGGGGTCCAGATACGCAGTATTTT. It translates to CASSLSRGDGRGPDTQYF. The chain is built from TRBV5-1 and TRBJ2-3, with TRBD2 as a possible D gene (6 bases). There are 18 residues in the CDR3. Trimming removed 1 base from V and 4 bases from J, with 22 bases in between. CDR1 SGHRS and CDR2 YFSETQ come from the germline V gene.

The chain employs TRBV7-3 and TRBJ1-1; D gene ambiguous. CDR1 is SGHTA and CDR2 is FQGTGA in the germline V gene. V gave up 5 bases and J gave up 5 bases, with 15 bases separating them. This CDR3 is 14 amino acids long. For the CDR3, the DNA is TGTGCCAGCAGCCCCGACGCCGCCAGGACTGAAGCTTTCTTT. Amino acid sequence: CASSPDAARTEAFF.

The genes are TRBV4-2 and TRBJ2-5, with D perhaps TRBD2 (7 bases). Germline lookup yields CDR1 LGHNA and CDR2 YNFKEQ. With 0 bases removed from V and 4 bases from J, the gap between germline ends came to 21 bases. The CDR3 runs 18 residues. Here the CDR3 DNA reads TGTGCCAGCAGCCAAGATCTGAGTGGGGGGGCCCTGGCAGAGACCCAGTACTTC. Translating gives CASSQDLSGGALAETQYF.

The rearrangement links TRBV18 to TRBJ2-5, with 8 positions matching TRBD1. The J segment lost 5 bases and the V segment lost 6 bases, leaving 2 bases of the junction unmatched. CDR1 and CDR2 (germline): KGHSH, LQKENI. The CDR3 consists of 12 residues. The CDR3 protein is CASSTGDETQYF. CDR3 DNA sequence: TGTGCCAGCTCGACAGGGGATGAGACCCAGTACTTC.